Each of the 27 T cell receptor beta chains below was sequenced from the same sample in a study of OX40 agonist ivuxolimab in advanced cancers. Assay: immunoSEQ multiplex PCR; the TCRdb copy retains only in-frame clones and omits some. The top ten hold approximately 2% of the sample, which has tens of thousands of clones, 60% to 80% seen once. Here the sequenced sample was CD4+ or CD8+ T cells sorted from blood, taken in a trial of the OX40 agonist ivuxolimab. These receptors originate from an adult with an advanced solid tumor such as melanoma, head and neck, liver or kidney cancer.

V is TRBV28 and J is TRBJ1-2; weak D call: TRBD1 (6 bases). CDR3 size: 14 residues. Trimming shortened V by 10 bases and J by 7 bases, and 22 bases separated the two germline ends. The germline CDR1 and CDR2 sequences are MDHEN and SYDVKM. The CDR3 nucleotides read TGTGCCATTAGAGGGGGTGTACAGATCGGTGGCTACACCTTC. Translating gives CAIRGGVQIGGYTF.

The rearrangement uses TRBV5-1 and TRBJ1-5; tentative D call: TRBD1 (6 bases). The ends were cut back, 0 bases at V and 2 bases at J, with 6 bases in the middle. The CDR3 is 14 amino acids. The germline gives CDR1 SGHRS, CDR2 YFSETQ. The CDR3: CASSLGTGNQPQHF. CDR3 coding DNA: TGCGCCAGCAGCTTGGGGACAGGCAATCAGCCCCAGCATTTT.

The J gene is TRBJ1-3, the V gene TRBV9, with a tentative D call TRBD1 (6 bases). Germline V gene lookup returns CDR1 SGDLS and CDR2 YYNGEE. The CDR3 extends over 15 amino acids. Deletions cut 4 bases from V and 0 bases from J, with 11 bases between. CDR3 protein: CASSPRDISGNTIYF. The CDR3 DNA reads TGTGCCAGCAGCCCCAGGGACATCTCTGGAAACACCATATATTTT.

This clone was observed a few times. The chain employs TRBV7-3 and TRBJ1-1; TRBD1 might be the D (5 bases). Trimming removed 5 bases at V and 1 base at J, with 11 bases between. Germline V gene lookup returns CDR1 SGHTA and CDR2 FQGTGA. The CDR3 covers 14 residues. The CDR3 DNA sequence: TGTGCCAGCAGCACCCAGGGCCCGAACACTGAAGCTTTCTTT. Its protein product is CASSTQGPNTEAFF.

This chain links TRBV6-5 with TRBJ2-2; D may be TRBD1 or TRBD2 (5 bases each). Trimming cost V 9 bases and J 3 bases, with 5 bases left between them. This CDR3 comprises 11 residues. Germline V gene data show CDR1 as MNHEY and CDR2 as SVGAGI. DNA for the CDR3: TGTGCCAGGGGGGACACCGGGGAGCTGTTTTTT. Encoded protein: CARGDTGELFF.

This clone appeared a few times. V is TRBV11-2 and J is TRBJ2-1, with 7 positions matching TRBD2. V dropped 1 base and J dropped 1; count of bases not matched to a gene: 10. Germline lookup yields CDR1 SGHAT and CDR2 FQNNGV. The CDR3 is made up of 18 amino acids. The CDR3 reads CASSLGVKTSHSYNEQFF. Written as DNA, the CDR3 is TGTGCCAGCAGCTTAGGGGTTAAGACTAGCCATTCCTACAATGAGCAGTTCTTC.

V and J are TRBV28 and TRBJ1-1; 7 bases map to TRBD1. In germline, CDR1 is MDHEN, CDR2 SYDVKM. This CDR3 spans 12 amino acids. V was pared by 6 bases and J by 6 bases, with 4 bases of the junction left unmatched. The CDR3: CASSTGQAEAFF. The CDR3 DNA follows: TGTGCCAGCAGCACTGGACAGGCTGAAGCTTTCTTT.

In DNA, the CDR3 is TGTGCCAGCAGGTGGGGGGATCACTATGGCTACACCTTC. The encoded protein is CASRWGDHYGYTF. The rearrangement links TRBV2 to TRBJ1-2, with D perhaps matching TRBD1 (5 bases). V was clipped by 6 bases and J by 3 bases, with 11 bases between them. The CDR3 has 13 amino acids. Germline-derived CDR1 and CDR2 are SNHLY and FYNNEI.

The rearrangement links TRBV28 to TRBJ1-3; 11 nucleotides line up with TRBD1. The CDR3 is made up of 16 amino acids. With 3 bases clipped from V and 3 bases from J, the junction kept 4 bases outside the gene matches. CDR1 MDHEN and CDR2 SYDVKM come from the germline V gene. The CDR3 nucleotides are TGTGCCAGCAGTTTCTGGACAGGGGGCATTGGAAACACCATATATTTT. Its protein product is CASSFWTGGIGNTIYF.

The chain employs TRBV20-1 and TRBJ1-1, with 9 bases aligning to TRBD1. The V and J ends lost 5 bases and 10 bases, in that order; junction bases with no gene match: 5. The CDR3 sequence is 11 residues long. Germline V gives CDR1 DFQATT, CDR2 SNEGSKA (reference sequence). DNA of the CDR3: TGCAGTGCTGGGACAGGGTTGGCAGCTTTCTTT. Translation: CSAGTGLAAFF.

The chain employs TRBV25-1 and TRBJ2-1; TRBD2 matches at 10 bases. Per germline, CDR1 MGHDK and CDR2 SYGVNS. The V and J ends lost 4 bases and 6 bases, in that order; junction bases with no gene match: 12. The CDR3 loop spans 17 amino acids. CDR3 sequence (DNA): TGTGCCAGCAGTGGCCGCGGTGGAGCGGGAGGGCCCAATGAGCAGTTCTTC. As protein: CASSGRGGAGGPNEQFF.

This clone was counted a single time. The CDR3 spells CASSADPTGELFF. As DNA, the CDR3 is TGTGCCAGCAGCGCGGATCCTACCGGGGAGCTGTTTTTT. The chain links TRBV9 to TRBJ2-2; D ambiguous. Per the germline V gene, CDR1 is SGDLS and CDR2 is YYNGEE. V gave up 3 bases and J gave up 5 bases, with 8 bases separating them. CDR3 size: 13 residues.

This rearrangement joins TRBV5-1 to TRBJ1-1; a weak D match, TRBD1 (6 bases). Trimming removed 3 bases at V and 1 base at J, with 10 bases between. Germline V CDR1 and CDR2: SGHRS, YFSETQ. The CDR3 extends over 14 amino acids. Here the CDR3 reads CASSSTGRNTEAFF. CDR3 DNA: TGCGCCAGCAGCTCCACAGGGAGGAACACTGAAGCTTTCTTT.

As concerns this clone: Different DNA sequences within this sample yield the same CDR3. This chain links TRBV2 with TRBJ1-5; D is uncertain. V was pared by 1 base and J by 2 bases, with 3 bases between. The length of the CDR3 is 13 residues. Per the germline V gene, CDR1 is SNHLY and CDR2 is FYNNEI. CDR3 protein: CASSEGGNQPQHF. The CDR3 DNA is TGTGCCAGCAGTGAAGGGGGCAATCAGCCCCAGCATTTT. The full variable domain, completed using reference TRBV2 and TRBJ1-5, is EPEVTQTPSHQVTQMGQEVILRCVPISNHLYFYWYRQILGQKVEFLVSFYNNEISEKSEIFDDQFSVERPDGSNFTLKIRSTKLEDSAMYFCASSEGGNQPQHFGDGTRLSIL.

The V and J genes are TRBV12-2 and TRBJ1-2; the table calls TRBD1, which could not be checked here. TRBV12-2 is a known pseudogene. This CDR3 contains 18 residues. CDR3 sequence (DNA): TGTGCAAGTCGCACCCTCTTGGGGCGAGAGGAGTTAAACTATGGCTACACCTTC. Protein product: CASRTLLGREELNYGYTF.

This clone was seen a few times. The rearrangement links TRBV7-9 to TRBJ2-1; TRBD2 agrees at 8 bases. The germline CDR1 and CDR2 sequences are SEHNR and FQNEAQ (reference sequence). J lost 6 bases, V lost 5 bases, and 12 bases had no gene match. The CDR3 is 16 residues long. The chain's CDR3 is CASSPQWREAFNEQFF. CDR3 in DNA: TGTGCCAGCAGCCCCCAGTGGCGGGAGGCCTTCAATGAGCAGTTCTTC.

The chain recombines TRBV7-2 with TRBJ2-1; 8 bases are a match to TRBD2. CDR1 and CDR2 (germline): SGHTA, FQGNSA. The CDR3 is made up of 15 amino acids. J was trimmed by 4 bases and V by 5 bases; bases with no gene match: 7. The CDR3 DNA sequence: TGTGCCAGCAGCCCATGGTCTAGCGGGTACAATGAGCAGTTCTTC. This translates into CASSPWSSGYNEQFF.

The chain combines TRBV25-1 with TRBJ1-6, with 11 bases lining up with TRBD1. Germline CDR1 reads MGHDK; CDR2 reads SYGVNS. This CDR3 comprises 15 residues. V was pared by 3 bases and J by 10 bases, with 5 bases of the junction left unmatched. The CDR3 loop is CASSDRTGGRSPLHF. Here the CDR3 DNA reads TGTGCCAGCAGTGATCGGACAGGGGGCCGGTCACCCCTCCACTTT.

A note on this clone: At one boundary the junction diverges from the germline segment, which might be a read error. J is TRBJ1-5 and V is TRBV28; D perhaps matches TRBD1 (6 bases). This CDR3 region has 11 residues. Germline V gives CDR1 MDHEN, CDR2 SYDVKM. This CDR3 is CASSSGAPPYF. The CDR3 bases are TGTGCCAGCAGTTCAGGGGCCCCCCCGTATTTT. The complete variable domain, with remaining parts taken from reference TRBV28 and TRBJ1-5, reads DVKVTQSSRYLVKRTGEKVFLECVQDMDHENMFWYRQDPGLGLRLIYFSYDVKMKEKGDIPEGYSVSREKKERFSLILESASTNQTSMYLCASSSGAPPYFGDGTRLSIL.

DNA of the CDR3: TGCGCCAGCAGCTTGGCAGGGGCTCTACCCTACGAGCAGTACTTC. It yields the protein CASSLAGALPYEQYF. The rearrangement links TRBV5-1 to TRBJ2-7; a possible D gene is TRBD1 (6 bases). This CDR3 has 15 residues. The V gene's germline CDR1 is SGHRS and CDR2 YFSETQ. V dropped 0 bases and J dropped 2 bases, with 12 bases sitting between them.

This chain uses TRBV14 with TRBJ1-2; D is possibly TRBD1 (6 bases). V was clipped by 1 base and J by 4 bases, with 13 bases between them. The CDR3 sequence is 15 residues long. The V gene's germline CDR1 is SGHDN and CDR2 FVKESK. The CDR3 DNA is TGTGCCAGCAGCCAAGCAGGGGAAACAGGCTATGGCTACACCTTC. Translating gives CASSQAGETGYGYTF.

This chain joins TRBV21-1 and TRBJ1-6. TRBV21-1 is reported as a pseudogene. The CDR3 totals 17 residues. This CDR3 reads CASSKPPEQGGDSPLHF. The CDR3 region has the DNA TGTGCCAGCAGCAAACCGCCGGAGCAGGGAGGGGATTCACCCCTCCACTTT.

J is TRBJ2-7 and V is TRBV27; 9 bases map to TRBD2. The V and J ends lost 6 bases and 3 bases, in that order; junction bases with no gene match: 6. The germline CDR1 and CDR2 sequences are MNHEY and SMNVEV (reference sequence). CDR3 length equals 14 residues. CDR3 sequence reads: CASRELAGHYEQYF. The DNA for the CDR3 is TGTGCCAGCAGAGAACTAGCGGGCCACTACGAGCAGTACTTC.

This chain connects TRBV5-1 to TRBJ2-3, with 12 positions matching TRBD2. The CDR3 sequence is 15 residues long. Germline CDR1 is SGHRS and CDR2 is YFSETQ. J was trimmed by 4 bases and V by 4 bases; bases with no gene match: 4. The CDR3 loop is CASSILAGGSDTQYF. DNA for the CDR3: TGCGCCAGCAGCATCCTAGCGGGAGGGTCAGATACGCAGTATTTT.

The chain links TRBV5-1 to TRBJ2-2; the match to TRBD2 covers 11 bases. J was trimmed by 7 bases and V by 4 bases; bases with no gene match: 9. In germline, CDR1 is SGHRS, CDR2 YFSETQ. This CDR3 has 16 residues. CDR3 sequence: CASSPGLAASGGELFF. DNA for the CDR3: TGCGCCAGCAGCCCGGGACTAGCGGCTAGTGGCGGGGAGCTGTTTTTT.

This clone appeared a few times. V is TRBV7-2 and J is TRBJ1-3, with D possibly being TRBD1 (6 bases). Germline V gene sequence: CDR1 SGHTA, CDR2 FQGNSA. The germline V and J ends were trimmed by 4 bases and 9 bases, with 13 bases remaining between them. This CDR3 has 13 residues. The CDR3 loop is CASSSLGAATIYF. CDR3 DNA: TGTGCCAGCAGCTCCTTGGGGGCAGCCACCATATATTTT.

The DNA for the CDR3 is TGCGCCAGCAGCTTGGACACTTCAAACGACTATGGCTACACCTTC. This translates into CASSLDTSNDYGYTF. The chain carries TRBV5-1 and TRBJ1-2; D is undetermined. CDR3 length equals 15 residues. Germline V gene data show CDR1 as SGHRS and CDR2 as YFSETQ. Trimming took 0 bases from V and 3 from J, leaving 12 bases between them.